This T cell receptor (beta chain) was identified in a study of T cell repertoires in cytomegalovirus infection. Study information: Shared public TCR beta signatures pointed to both CMV infection and a matching HLA type.

A single record per CDR3 protein comes from TCRdb applying MiXCR to the reads. The sample has 450,000 to 550,000 distinct CDR3 sequences; approximately 17% are singletons. Study results and limitations: HLA-C-restricted CMV clonotypes gave the most frequent clonotype in two of eight donors. Using cumulative public TCR beta family frequency, the authors identified those who carried CMV together with the relevant HLA.

This clonotype was counted only a few times. Its antigen remains unknown. The source material was CD8+ T cells from PBMCs. The clonotype was recovered from a human donor in good health (CMV status not recorded). Some clones in this sample may be carry-over from other donors' samples.

The CDR3 region is CASSTEGPRGTQYF. For the CDR3, the DNA is TGTGCCAGCAGTACGGAGGGACCTCGGGGGACCCAGTACTTC. V is TRBV28 and J is TRBJ2-5, with D possibly matching TRBD2 (6 bases). CDR3 length equals 14 residues. V was cut by 5 bases and J by 7 bases, with 17 bases left in between. Germline V gene lookup returns CDR1 MDHEN and CDR2 SYDVKM.